Following are 24 T cell receptor beta chains from one sample sequenced in a study of Ad26.COV2.S vaccination and SARS-CoV-2 variants. TCRdb's table, derived via immunoSEQ multiplex PCR, lists solely in-frame clones and lacks some. The sample holds fewer than 400,000 clones, around 85% seen once. Noted treatment: some 20 received Ad26.COV2.S at low or high dose, single or two shots; roughly five received placebo; per-sample allocation not given. Samples were taken on day 63 after the first vaccine or placebo injection. Sequences were derived from peripheral blood, sampled in a trial of Ad26.COV2.S vaccine versus placebo. The source of these receptors is a person aged 18-65 years who received the Ad26.COV2.S COVID-19 vaccine or a placebo.

The rearrangement uses TRBV5-1 and TRBJ2-3; 10 bases line up with TRBD2. This CDR3 has 15 residues. Germline lookup yields CDR1 SGHRS and CDR2 YFSETQ. Unmatched junction bases numbered 8, after V lost 4 bases and J lost 6 bases. This CDR3 reads CASSTSSGGFDTQYF. As DNA, the CDR3 is TGCGCCAGCAGCACATCTAGCGGGGGCTTCGATACGCAGTATTTT.

The gene calls are TRBV11-3 and TRBJ2-7, with a tentative D call TRBD2 (5 bases). Trimming took off 3 bases at V and 6 bases at J, with 9 bases between the two ends. Germline CDR1 SGHNT, CDR2 YENEEA. CDR3 length: 12 amino acids. The CDR3 protein is CASSFGVGEQYF. CDR3 coding DNA: TGTGCCAGCAGCTTCGGGGTTGGCGAGCAGTACTTC.

This clone was seen more than once but under ten times. V is TRBV27 and J is TRBJ1-6; the D is unclear. The CDR3 loop spans 14 amino acids. Trimming took off 2 bases at V and 3 bases at J, with 5 bases between the two ends. The germline V gene has CDR1 MNHEY and CDR2 SMNVEV (reference sequence). CDR3 sequence (DNA): TGTGCCAGCAGTTTACGTGACTATAATTCACCCCTCCACTTT. Its protein is CASSLRDYNSPLHF.

The V gene is TRBV3-1 (or the pseudogene TRBV3-2), the J gene TRBJ2-3; D may be TRBD1 (6 bases). The CDR3 contains 14 residues. Per germline, CDR1 LGHDT and CDR2 YNNKEL (reference sequence). Trimming shortened V by 2 bases and J by 5 bases, and 11 bases separated the two germline ends. The CDR3 DNA sequence: TGTGCCAGCAGCCAAAACACAGGGTTAGATACGCAGTATTTT. This translates into CASSQNTGLDTQYF.

The chain links TRBV7-9 to TRBJ2-5; D remains unclear. The germline V gene has CDR1 SEHNR and CDR2 FQNEAQ (reference sequence). The CDR3 is made up of 15 amino acids. The V and J ends lost 6 bases and 4 bases respectively, with 18 bases between them. CDR3 coding DNA: TGTGCCAGCAGTTCCAGCCCCGGCATCCCAGAGACCCAGTACTTC. Its translation is CASSSSPGIPETQYF.

V is TRBV7-2 and J is TRBJ1-1, with no clear D. This CDR3 is built from 14 residues. Germline V gives CDR1 SGHTA, CDR2 FQGNSA. Between the trimmed V and J ends, which lost 5 bases and 3 bases, there was a span of 13 bases. For the CDR3, the DNA is TGTGCCAGCAGCCGGAGGGCGATAGACACTGAAGCTTTCTTT. Protein product: CASSRRAIDTEAFF.

The J gene is TRBJ1-2, the V gene TRBV7-9; D is perhaps TRBD1 (5 bases). The ends were cut back, 2 bases at V and 5 bases at J, with 15 bases in the middle. The CDR3 consists of 15 residues. Germline lookup yields CDR1 SEHNR and CDR2 FQNEAQ (reference sequence). This CDR3 is CASSLIATAGYGYTF. CDR3 DNA sequence: TGTGCCAGCAGCTTAATCGCGACAGCTGGATATGGCTACACCTTC.

The chain joins TRBV7-8 to TRBJ2-5; 10 bases fit TRBD2. The germline V gene encodes CDR1 SGHVS and CDR2 FQNEAQ. This CDR3 contains 16 residues. J was trimmed by 2 bases and V by 5 bases; bases with no gene match: 8. The CDR3 region is CASSIKAGGFQETQYF. CDR3 coding DNA: TGTGCCAGCAGCATAAAAGCGGGGGGGTTTCAAGAGACCCAGTACTTC. The whole variable domain, filled in from reference TRBV7-8 and TRBJ2-5, reads GAGVSQSPRYKVAKRGQDVALRCDPISGHVSLFWYQQALGQGPEFLTYFQNEAQLDKSGLPSDRFFAERPEGSVSTLKIQRTQQEDSAVYLCASSIKAGGFQETQYFGPGTRLLVL.

The CDR3 bases are TGTGCCACTACACGCAACCCAGGGGCGGCTCAGCCCCAGCATTTT. Encoded protein: CATTRNPGAAQPQHF. V and J are TRBV19 and TRBJ1-5; D might be TRBD1 (6 bases). The V gene's germline CDR1 is LNHDA and CDR2 SQIVND (reference sequence). CDR3 length: 15 amino acids. Trimming took off 10 bases at V and 6 bases at J, with 22 bases between the two ends.

The chain couples TRBV5-4 to TRBJ2-4, with D perhaps matching TRBD1 (5 bases). The CDR3 length is 14 residues. The V and J ends lost 0 bases and 6 bases respectively, with 10 bases between them. The germline CDR1 and CDR2 sequences are SGHNT and YYREEE (reference sequence). The CDR3 DNA reads as TGTGCCAGCAGCTTGGAGGGGTTTGGAAACATTCAGTACTTC. Its translation is CASSLEGFGNIQYF.

The chain uses TRBV6-5 and TRBJ2-5; no firm D call. Germline V gives CDR1 MNHEY, CDR2 SVGAGI. The CDR3 consists of 12 residues. V lost 5 bases to trimming and J lost 5 bases, with 9 bases between them. The CDR3 DNA reads as TGTGCCAGCAGTCCCCGCTCCGAGACCCAGTACTTC. Translating it yields CASSPRSETQYF.

This chain connects TRBV9 to TRBJ2-2; possibly TRBD1 or TRBD2 for D (6 bases each). The V gene lost 0 bases and the J gene lost 5 bases, with 23 bases spanning the gap. Germline V gene sequence: CDR1 SGDLS, CDR2 YYNGEE. The CDR3 is 19 amino acids. CDR3 residues: CASSVVQGSGGDFTGELFF. The CDR3 bases are TGTGCCAGCAGCGTAGTCCAGGGGTCTGGCGGGGATTTTACCGGGGAGCTGTTTTTT.

Remarks on this clone: Other DNA sequences within the sample encode an identical CDR3. The chain joins TRBV19 to TRBJ1-1; unclear D gene. Germline assignment: CDR1 LNHDA and CDR2 SQIVND (reference sequence). This CDR3 is built from 13 residues. Trimming took 5 bases from V and 2 from J, leaving 9 bases between them. The CDR3 loop reads CASSLGLNTEAFF. As DNA, the CDR3 is TGTGCCAGTAGTCTCGGCCTAAACACTGAAGCTTTCTTT.

The chain carries TRBV7-6 and TRBJ2-7, with TRBD1 identical over 11 bases. This CDR3 region has 14 residues. Germline V gives CDR1 SGHVS, CDR2 FNYEAQ. Unmatched junction bases numbered 5, after V lost 3 bases and J lost 7 bases. CDR3 nucleotide sequence: TGTGCCAGCAGCTTGGGACAGGGGGGATCTGAGCAGTACTTC. Translation: CASSLGQGGSEQYF.

The gene calls are TRBV29-1 and TRBJ2-7; D could derive from TRBD1 or TRBD2 (5 bases each). V dropped 7 bases and J dropped 3 bases, with 16 bases sitting between them. Germline CDR1 SQVTM, CDR2 ANQGSEA. CDR3 length equals 13 residues. The CDR3 loop is CSGGDGINYEQYF. In nucleotides, the CDR3 is TGCAGCGGAGGGGACGGGATAAACTACGAGCAGTACTTC.

This sequence joins TRBV19 and TRBJ1-2; the match to TRBD1 covers 9 bases. Trimming took 8 bases from V and 4 from J; bases not matched to a gene: 8. Germline values: CDR1 LNHDA, CDR2 SQIVND (reference sequence). CDR3 length equals 14 residues. CDR3 sequence: CASRTGGQGYGYTF. The CDR3 DNA follows: TGTGCCAGTCGCACGGGGGGACAGGGCTATGGCTACACCTTC. Together with reference TRBV19 and TRBJ1-2, the CDR3 gives the full variable domain: DGGITQSPKYLFRKEGQNVTLSCEQNLNHDAMYWYRQDPGQGLRLIYYSQIVNDFQKGDIAEGYSVSREKKESFPLTVTSAQKNPTAFYLCASRTGGQGYGYTFGSGTRLTVV.

The J gene is TRBJ2-5, the V gene TRBV27; 7 bases match TRBD1. There are 15 residues in the CDR3. Germline V lookup: CDR1 MNHEY, CDR2 SMNVEV (reference sequence). The trim removed 8 bases at V and 3 bases at J, leaving 12 bases unmatched. The CDR3 nucleotides are TGTGCCAGCTCCGGGACAGCCTCGTGGGAAGAGACCCAGTACTTC. This gives the protein CASSGTASWEETQYF.

This sequence joins TRBV7-9 and TRBJ2-2, with 14 bases that match TRBD2. The CDR3 is 19 residues long. Germline lookup yields CDR1 SEHNR and CDR2 FQNEAQ (reference sequence). The V gene end was trimmed by 5 bases and the J gene end by 0 bases; junction bases not matched to a gene: 8. The CDR3 sequence: CASSRATGLAGANTGELFF. In DNA form, the CDR3 reads TGTGCCAGCAGCCGCGCCACGGGACTAGCGGGGGCGAACACCGGGGAGCTGTTTTTT.

This clone has only one observation. V usage is TRBV7-2 and J usage is TRBJ2-3; 9 positions agree with TRBD2. The CDR3 covers 16 residues. Germline V gene lookup returns CDR1 SGHTA and CDR2 FQGNSA. The J segment lost 5 bases and the V segment lost 2 bases, leaving 8 bases of the junction unmatched. The CDR3 coding sequence is TGTGCCAGCAGCTTATCGGGCGGGGGGGCCCAAGATACGCAGTATTTT. This gives the protein CASSLSGGGAQDTQYF.

The chain has TRBV29-1 and TRBJ2-3; weak D call: TRBD2 (7 bases). In germline, CDR1 is SQVTM, CDR2 ANQGSEA. V lost 4 bases to trimming and J lost 6 bases, with 23 bases between them. The CDR3 consists of 16 residues. The CDR3 spells CSVVPPAGALPDTQYF. The CDR3 nucleotides are TGCAGCGTTGTCCCTCCCGCGGGGGCTCTCCCGGATACGCAGTATTTT.

The genes are TRBV3-1 (or the pseudogene TRBV3-2) and TRBJ2-5; 9 bases match TRBD2. The CDR3 extends over 16 amino acids. J lost 5 bases, V lost 3 bases, and 10 bases had no gene match. Germline V CDR1 and CDR2: LGHDT, YNNKEL (reference sequence). The chain's CDR3 is CASSQYSGGPGETQYF. As DNA, the CDR3 is TGTGCCAGCAGCCAGTATAGCGGGGGTCCGGGGGAGACCCAGTACTTC.

This clone was seen just once. The chain joins TRBV30 to TRBJ1-6; D gene uncertain. CDR3 length equals 11 residues. Germline CDR1 is GTSNPN and CDR2 is SVGIG (reference sequence). The V gene lost 3 bases and the J gene lost 14 bases, with 11 bases spanning the gap. The CDR3 spells CAWSEAVTLHF. CDR3 bases: TGTGCCTGGAGCGAGGCTGTCACCCTCCACTTT.

The chain is built from TRBV5-4 and TRBJ1-2; D is perhaps TRBD1 (6 bases). With 4 bases removed from V and 4 bases from J, the gap between germline ends came to 14 bases. In germline, CDR1 is SGHNT, CDR2 YYREEE (reference sequence). This CDR3 spans 14 amino acids. CDR3 residues: CASSGRDTLYGYTF. CDR3 coding DNA: TGTGCCAGCAGCGGCCGGGACACACTCTATGGCTACACCTTC.

V gene TRBV15 combines with J gene TRBJ1-5, with D possibly TRBD1 on 6 matching bases. The CDR3 consists of 14 residues. V was shortened by 3 bases and J by 4 bases, with 10 bases between the two germline ends. The germline gives CDR1 LNHNV, CDR2 YYDKDF (reference sequence). CDR3 protein: CATSRDSSNQPQHF. The CDR3 DNA reads as TGTGCCACCAGCAGGGACAGTTCAAATCAGCCCCAGCATTTT.